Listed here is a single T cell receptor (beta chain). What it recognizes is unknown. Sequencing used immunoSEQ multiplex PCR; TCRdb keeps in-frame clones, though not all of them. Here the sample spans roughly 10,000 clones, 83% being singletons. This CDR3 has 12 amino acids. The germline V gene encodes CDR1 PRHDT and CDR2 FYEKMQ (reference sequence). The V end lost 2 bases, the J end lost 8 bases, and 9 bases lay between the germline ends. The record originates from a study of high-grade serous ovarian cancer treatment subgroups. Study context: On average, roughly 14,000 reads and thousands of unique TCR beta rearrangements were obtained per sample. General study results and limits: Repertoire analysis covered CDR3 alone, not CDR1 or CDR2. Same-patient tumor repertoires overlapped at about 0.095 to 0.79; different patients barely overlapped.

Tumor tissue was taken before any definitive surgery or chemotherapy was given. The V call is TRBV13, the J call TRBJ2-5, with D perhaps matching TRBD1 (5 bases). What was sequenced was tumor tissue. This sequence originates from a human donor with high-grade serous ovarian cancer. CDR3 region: CASSLMGPTQYF. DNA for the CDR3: TGTGCCAGCAGCTTAATGGGGCCAACCCAGTACTTC.